This entry is about one T cell receptor (beta chain). Its target is unknown. The data stem from a study of beta chain features in type 1 diabetes. Study findings and constraints: Patients with type 1 diabetes carried fewer insertions and had more deletions at their VDJ junctions.

Reverse transcribing all isolated RNA meant expressed TCRB transcripts were sequenced. Clones were sequenced by immunoSEQ multiplex PCR, and TCRdb holds only the in-frame ones, with some missing. The data hold some 400,000 clones, with around 15% observed a single time. This CDR3 is built from 15 residues. Germline CDR1 reads GTSNPN; CDR2 reads SVGIG (reference sequence). Trimming pared 0 bases from V and 1 base from J, leaving 13 bases between. The source of this sequence is a young woman in good health. The chain recombines TRBV30 with TRBJ2-7, with D perhaps TRBD1 (6 bases). The source material was naive CD4+ T cells from blood. CDR3 nucleotide sequence: TGTGCCTGGAGTGTATCTCGGACAGCATCCTACGAGCAGTACTTC. Encoded protein: CAWSVSRTASYEQYF.